Detailed here is one T cell receptor beta chain. The donor population consisted of healthy HIV-negative adults with no recent acute infections or vaccinations. The data belong to a study of shared clonotypes between healthy human individuals. Some clones are missing from TCRdb's copy, which holds only in-frame ones; the method was immunoSEQ multiplex PCR. The table records roughly 500,000 clones, 60% to 85% of them present only once. Sample: PBMCs. The sequence was collected from a woman in her thirties or forties in good health. Some clones in this sample may be carry-over from other donors' samples.

The CDR3 nucleotides are TGTGCCAGCAGTCCTTGGGGAGGCATTCAGTACTTC. Its protein product is CASSPWGGIQYF. The rearrangement joins TRBV28 to TRBJ2-4; weak D call: TRBD2 (6 bases). V lost 5 bases, J lost 9 bases, and 11 bases lay in between. The CDR3 is 12 amino acids. The germline V gene has CDR1 MDHEN and CDR2 SYDVKM. The full variable domain, with the rest looked up from reference TRBV28 and TRBJ2-4, is DVKVTQSSRYLVKRTGEKVFLECVQDMDHENMFWYRQDPGLGLRLIYFSYDVKMKEKGDIPEGYSVSREKKERFSLILESASTNQTSMYLCASSPWGGIQYFGAGTRLSVL.